These T cell receptor beta chains were read from a single sample in a study of Ad26.COV2.S vaccination and SARS-CoV-2 variants. Some clones are missing from TCRdb's copy, which holds only in-frame ones; the method was immunoSEQ multiplex PCR. Of approximately 340,000 clones in the sample, around 83% were seen once. The sequences come from peripheral blood, collected in a trial of Ad26.COV2.S vaccine versus placebo. The receptors derive from a person between 18 and 60 years old who received the Ad26.COV2.S COVID-19 vaccine or a placebo. Each CDR3 is given with its conserved first and last residue. D genes are given only for firm matches. Some rows mark clone size as missing; the rest say once, few, many or name a class of expanded clone.

CDR3: CASSYTPGGTEAFF
DNA: TGTGCCAGCAGTTACACCCCAGGGGGGACTGAAGCTTTCTTT
size: few
V: TRBV6-2/TRBV6-3
D: TRBD1
J: TRBJ1-1

CDR3: CASSRGYGTGTSPLHF
DNA: TGTGCCAGCAGCCGAGGATATGGGACAGGGACCTCACCCCTCCACTTT
size: -
V: TRBV7-8
D: TRBD1
J: TRBJ1-6

CDR3: CASSVFTTSPYYEQYF
DNA: TGTGCCAGCAGTGTCTTCACAACATCCCCCTACTACGAGCAGTACTTC
size: -
V: TRBV6-4
D: -
J: TRBJ2-7

CDR3: CASSPRQLAGFGQYF
DNA: TGTGCCAGCAGTCCAAGACAACTAGCGGGATTTGGGCAGTACTTC
size: -
V: TRBV6-5
D: TRBD2
J: TRBJ2-7

CDR3: CASSLGNNQPQHF
DNA: TGTGCCAGCAGCTTGGGGAACAATCAGCCCCAGCATTTT
size: -
V: TRBV5-6
D: -
J: TRBJ1-5

CDR3: CASSPDRVYGYTF
DNA: TGTGCCAGCAGCCCGGACAGGGTCTACGGCTACACCTTC
size: -
V: TRBV5-6
D: TRBD1
J: TRBJ1-2

CDR3: CASSFAANYGYTF
DNA: TGTGCCAGCAGTTTTGCAGCCAACTATGGCTACACCTTC
size: -
V: TRBV28
D: -
J: TRBJ1-2

CDR3: CASSMSTGRADTQYF
DNA: TGTGCCAGTAGTATGAGTACAGGTAGGGCAGATACGCAGTATTTT
size: -
V: TRBV19
D: -
J: TRBJ2-3

CDR3: CASSLVLYLTGSNYGYTF
DNA: TGTGCCAGCAGCTTGGTCCTCTATTTGACAGGGTCAAACTATGGCTACACCTTC
size: few
V: TRBV5-8
D: TRBD1
J: TRBJ1-2

CDR3: CASSSDSGGRGEKLFF
DNA: TGTGCCAGCAGCTCCGATTCAGGGGGAAGGGGTGAAAAACTGTTTTTT
size: -
V: TRBV7-9
D: TRBD1
J: TRBJ1-4

CDR3: CASFRGPGNTIYF
DNA: TGTGCCAGCTTCAGGGGGCCTGGAAACACCATATATTTT
size: -
V: TRBV21-1
D: -
J: TRBJ1-3

CDR3: CASSFREQYF
DNA: TGTGCCAGCAGCTTTAGGGAGCAGTATTTT
size: -
V: TRBV11-2
D: -
J: TRBJ2-3

CDR3: CASSPGRGGRTDTQYF
DNA: TGTGCCAGCAGCCCCGGGCGGGGGGGCCGCACAGATACGCAGTATTTT
size: -
V: TRBV5-8
D: TRBD2
J: TRBJ2-3

CDR3: CASSLRTSETQYF
DNA: TGTGCCAGCAGCCTGAGGACTAGCGAGACCCAGTACTTC
size: -
V: TRBV5-4
D: TRBD2
J: TRBJ2-5

CDR3: CATSDPQLYHNEQFF
DNA: TGTGCCACCAGTGATCCCCAACTATACCACAATGAGCAGTTCTTC
size: -
V: TRBV24-1
D: -
J: TRBJ2-1

CDR3: CASSLDRGSNQPQHF
DNA: TGCGCCAGCAGCCTTGACAGGGGCAGCAATCAGCCCCAGCATTTT
size: few
V: TRBV4-3
D: TRBD1
J: TRBJ1-5

CDR3: CASSPGTGVEAFF
DNA: TGTGCCAGCAGCCCCGGGACAGGGGTCGAAGCTTTCTTT
size: -
V: TRBV25-1
D: TRBD1
J: TRBJ1-1

CDR3: CASSLEQGAISGYTF
DNA: TGTGCCAGCAGCTTAGAGCAGGGGGCGATCTCTGGCTACACCTTC
size: -
V: TRBV7-2
D: TRBD1
J: TRBJ1-2

CDR3: CASSFGQSNQPQHF
DNA: TGTGCCAGCAGCTTTGGACAGAGCAATCAGCCCCAGCATTTT
size: -
V: TRBV5-8
D: -
J: TRBJ1-5

CDR3: CASSARGGYNEQFF
DNA: TGTGCCAGCAGTGCAAGGGGGGGATACAATGAGCAGTTCTTC
size: -
V: TRBV2
D: -
J: TRBJ2-1

CDR3: CASSPRRYGYYGYTF
DNA: TGTGCCAGCAGCCCTCGGAGATACGGCTACTATGGCTACACCTTC
size: -
V: TRBV5-4
D: -
J: TRBJ1-2

CDR3: CASRGYTDTQYF
DNA: TGTGCCAGCAGAGGGTACACAGATACGCAGTATTTT
size: -
V: TRBV12-3/TRBV12-4
D: -
J: TRBJ2-3

CDR3: CASSPGQTNTEAFF
DNA: TGCGCCAGCAGCCCAGGACAGACTAACACTGAAGCTTTCTTT
size: few
V: TRBV5-1
D: -
J: TRBJ1-1

CDR3: CASRAQPLLFSSYNSPLHF
DNA: TGTGCCAGCAGGGCACAGCCACTCCTTTTCAGCTCCTATAATTCACCCCTCCACTTT
size: -
V: TRBV28
D: -
J: TRBJ1-6

CDR3: CASSPAGQRDGYEQYF
DNA: TGTGCCAGCAGCCCGGCCGGTCAGCGGGATGGTTACGAGCAGTACTTC
size: -
V: TRBV12-1
D: -
J: TRBJ2-7

CDR3: CASSDIGGSSYNEQFF
DNA: TGCGCCAGCAGCGACATCGGCGGGAGTTCGTACAATGAGCAGTTCTTC
size: many
V: TRBV4-1
D: TRBD2
J: TRBJ2-1

CDR3: CASSIRLAGGLTGELFF
DNA: TGTGCCAGCAGCATACGACTAGCGGGGGGGCTCACCGGGGAGCTGTTTTTT
size: -
V: TRBV5-5
D: TRBD2
J: TRBJ2-2

CDR3: CASTPDGTDTQYF
DNA: TGTGCCAGCACCCCAGATGGGACAGATACGCAGTATTTT
size: -
V: TRBV6-2/TRBV6-3
D: -
J: TRBJ2-3

CDR3: CASSLLAEAFF
DNA: TGTGCCAGCAGTTTATTGGCTGAAGCTTTCTTT
size: -
V: TRBV12-3/TRBV12-4
D: -
J: TRBJ1-1

CDR3: CASSVTGSFGNEQFF
DNA: TGTGCCAGCAGCGTTACAGGGAGCTTCGGGAATGAGCAGTTCTTC
size: -
V: TRBV9
D: -
J: TRBJ2-1

CDR3: CASSFRPSYNSPLHF
DNA: TGTGCCAGCAGCTTTAGACCCTCCTATAATTCACCCCTCCACTTT
size: -
V: TRBV7-2
D: -
J: TRBJ1-6

CDR3: CAGHGRESNTGELFF
DNA: TGTGCCGGACATGGGCGGGAGAGTAACACCGGGGAGCTGTTTTTT
size: few
V: TRBV5-4
D: TRBD2
J: TRBJ2-2

CDR3: CASSLLGLGNEQFF
DNA: TGTGCCAGCAGCTTATTGGGTCTAGGCAATGAGCAGTTCTTC
size: few
V: TRBV7-2
D: -
J: TRBJ2-1

CDR3: CASSVDRGSSSYNEQFF
DNA: TGTGCCAGCAGCGTCGACAGGGGATCGTCCTCCTACAATGAGCAGTTCTTC
size: -
V: TRBV9
D: TRBD1
J: TRBJ2-1

CDR3: CASSFGGVNEQFF
DNA: TGTGCCAGCAGCTTTGGGGGGGTAAATGAGCAGTTCTTC
size: -
V: TRBV11-2
D: TRBD2
J: TRBJ2-1

CDR3: CASRGRSINSPLHF
DNA: TGTGCCAGCAGGGGGCGCAGCATTAATTCACCCCTCCACTTT
size: -
V: TRBV6-5
D: -
J: TRBJ1-6

CDR3: CASSILSGSRYGYTF
DNA: TGTGCCAGTAGTATATTATCAGGGTCGCGTTATGGCTACACCTTC
size: -
V: TRBV19
D: -
J: TRBJ1-2

CDR3: CASSIGTAIYNEQFF
DNA: TGTGCCAGTAGTATCGGGACGGCCATTTACAATGAGCAGTTCTTC
size: few
V: TRBV19
D: -
J: TRBJ2-1

CDR3: CSVAGGSSYEQYF
DNA: TGCAGCGTCGCAGGCGGAAGCTCCTACGAGCAGTACTTC
size: -
V: TRBV29-1
D: -
J: TRBJ2-7

CDR3: CASSPPWGSGSINEQFF
DNA: TGTGCCAGCTCACCACCCTGGGGTAGCGGGAGTATCAATGAGCAGTTCTTC
size: -
V: TRBV18
D: TRBD2
J: TRBJ2-1

CDR3: CASSSMPGGTTSTDTQYF
DNA: TGTGCCAGCAGCTCTATGCCGGGGGGGACCACTAGCACAGATACGCAGTATTTT
size: -
V: TRBV7-2
D: TRBD2
J: TRBJ2-3

CDR3: CASSFDRGDYNEQFF
DNA: TGCGCCAGCAGCTTCGACAGGGGGGACTACAATGAGCAGTTCTTC
size: -
V: TRBV4-3
D: TRBD1
J: TRBJ2-1

CDR3: CASSPPGGGNQPQHF
DNA: TGTGCCAGCAGCCCCCCCGGGGGGGGCAATCAGCCCCAGCATTTT
size: few
V: TRBV7-9
D: -
J: TRBJ1-5

CDR3: CASSPSRGGTTGELFF
DNA: TGTGCCAGCAGCCCGTCGCGGGGGGGGACCACCGGGGAGCTGTTTTTT
size: -
V: TRBV6-2/TRBV6-3
D: TRBD2
J: TRBJ2-2

CDR3: CASSYDRGHSGYTF
DNA: TGTGCCAGCAGCTACGACAGGGGCCACTCCGGCTACACCTTC
size: -
V: TRBV5-4
D: TRBD1
J: TRBJ1-2

CDR3: CASSYGTGGGDEQFF
DNA: TGTGCCAGCAGTTACGGGACAGGGGGCGGGGATGAGCAGTTCTTC
size: -
V: TRBV6-2/TRBV6-3
D: TRBD1
J: TRBJ2-1

CDR3: CASSQERWDSYEQYF
DNA: TGCGCCAGCAGCCAAGAGCGCTGGGATTCCTACGAGCAGTACTTC
size: -
V: TRBV4-3
D: -
J: TRBJ2-7

CDR3: CASSIGTGDQPQHF
DNA: TGTGCCAGTAGTATTGGGACAGGGGATCAGCCCCAGCATTTT
size: -
V: TRBV19
D: TRBD1
J: TRBJ1-5

CDR3: CASSSRDSFLLGLGGTQYF
DNA: TGCGCCAGCAGCAGCCGGGACAGTTTTTTACTGGGACTGGGGGGTACCCAGTACTTC
size: -
V: TRBV5-1
D: -
J: TRBJ2-5

CDR3: CASRGTGGAPNQPQHF
DNA: TGTGCCAGCAGGGGGACAGGGGGCGCTCCCAATCAGCCCCAGCATTTT
size: many
V: TRBV27
D: TRBD1
J: TRBJ1-5

CDR3: CATSRDTGVLTF
DNA: TGTGCCACCAGCAGAGATACTGGGGTCCTGACTTTC
size: -
V: TRBV15
D: -
J: TRBJ2-6

CDR3: CASSFRTSGVKVGELFF
DNA: TGTGCCAGCAGCTTTAGGACTAGCGGGGTAAAGGTCGGGGAGCTGTTTTTT
size: -
V: TRBV7-2
D: TRBD2
J: TRBJ2-2

CDR3: CATSEGGVTEAFF
DNA: TGTGCCACCAGTGAGGGGGGGGTCACTGAAGCTTTCTTT
size: -
V: TRBV24-1
D: -
J: TRBJ1-1

CDR3: CASSYVGQGELFF
DNA: TGTGCCAGCAGTTACGTGGGACAGGGAGAACTGTTTTTT
size: -
V: TRBV6-2/TRBV6-3
D: TRBD1
J: TRBJ1-4

CDR3: CASSQGDLADYEQYF
DNA: TGCGCCAGCAGCCAAGGTGACCTAGCGGACTACGAGCAGTACTTC
size: -
V: TRBV4-1
D: TRBD2
J: TRBJ2-7